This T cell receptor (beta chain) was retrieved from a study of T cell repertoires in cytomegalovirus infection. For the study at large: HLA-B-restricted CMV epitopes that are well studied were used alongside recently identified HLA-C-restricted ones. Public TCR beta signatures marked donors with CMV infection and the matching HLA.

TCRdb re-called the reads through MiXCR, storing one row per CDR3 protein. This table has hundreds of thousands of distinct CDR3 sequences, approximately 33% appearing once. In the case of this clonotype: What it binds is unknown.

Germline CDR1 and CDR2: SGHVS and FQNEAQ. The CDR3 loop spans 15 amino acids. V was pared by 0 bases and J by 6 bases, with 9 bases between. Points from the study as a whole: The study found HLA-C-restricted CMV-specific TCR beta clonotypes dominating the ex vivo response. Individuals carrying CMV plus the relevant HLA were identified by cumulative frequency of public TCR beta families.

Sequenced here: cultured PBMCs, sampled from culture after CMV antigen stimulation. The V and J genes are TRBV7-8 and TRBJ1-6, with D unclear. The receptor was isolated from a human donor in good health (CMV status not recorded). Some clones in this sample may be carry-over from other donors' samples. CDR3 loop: CASSLARWINSPLHF. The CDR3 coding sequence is TGTGCCAGCAGCTTAGCCAGGTGGATTAATTCACCCCTCCACTTT.